A selection of T cell receptor beta chains follows, all from one sample in a study of metastatic and nonmetastatic thyroid tumors. Through MiXCR, TCRdb re-clonotyped the PCR reads. The data show about 25,000 clones, roughly 20% seen once. Sequences were obtained from blood. These TCRs come from a male donor with papillary thyroid cancer or a benign thyroid nodule (not recorded which). Some clones in this sample may be carry-over from other donors' samples. CDR3s include the opening cysteine and the closing phenylalanine or tryptophan.

j_gene: TRBJ1-3; v_gene: TRBV13; len: 13; CDR3aa: CASSLEGQSNVVF
j_gene: TRBJ1-5; v_gene: TRBV20-1; len: 13; CDR3aa: CSAQGGGDQPQHF
j_gene: TRBJ2-7; v_gene: TRBV2; len: 15; CDR3aa: CASTHAGTPNYEQYF
j_gene: TRBJ2-5; v_gene: TRBV24-1; len: 14; CDR3aa: CATSDLVGTETQYF
j_gene: TRBJ1-1; v_gene: TRBV6-2/TRBV6-3; len: 17; CDR3aa: CASSYWDSFFMNTEAFF
j_gene: TRBJ1-5; v_gene: TRBV28; len: 15; CDR3aa: CASSLPPRSNQPQHF
j_gene: TRBJ2-7; v_gene: TRBV11-2; len: 15; CDR3aa: CASSTPGQEVDEQYF
j_gene: TRBJ2-1; v_gene: TRBV27; len: 15; CDR3aa: CASSLDRDPYNEQFF
j_gene: TRBJ1-4; v_gene: TRBV30; len: 14; CDR3aa: CAWSVPGTYEKLFF
j_gene: TRBJ2-3; v_gene: TRBV6-2/TRBV6-3; len: 14; CDR3aa: CASRGGGDTDKQYF
j_gene: TRBJ1-2; v_gene: TRBV10-3; len: 17; CDR3aa: CAISPLSDRASYYGYTF
j_gene: TRBJ2-2; v_gene: TRBV18; len: 11; CDR3aa: CASSPDGELFF
j_gene: TRBJ2-6; v_gene: TRBV28; len: 16; CDR3aa: CASKPLSGSGANVLTF
j_gene: TRBJ2-1; v_gene: TRBV12-3/TRBV12-4; len: 13; CDR3aa: CSSSFWSGYEQFF
j_gene: TRBJ1-1; v_gene: TRBV12-5; len: 12; CDR3aa: CASGLDVSEAFF
j_gene: TRBJ2-7; v_gene: TRBV5-1; len: 15; CDR3aa: CASREGGRSSYEQYF
j_gene: TRBJ2-7; v_gene: TRBV6-5; len: 13; CDR3aa: CASSLHSYYEQYF
j_gene: TRBJ1-1; v_gene: TRBV6-1; len: 13; CDR3aa: CASSGGGSTEAFF
j_gene: TRBJ2-7; v_gene: TRBV14; len: 15; CDR3aa: CASSPLSAGGYEQYF
j_gene: TRBJ2-5; v_gene: TRBV5-1; len: 15; CDR3aa: CASSHDRVGQETQYF
j_gene: TRBJ1-3; v_gene: TRBV18; len: 13; CDR3aa: CASSPEEGNTIYF
j_gene: TRBJ1-5; v_gene: TRBV6-1; len: 16; CDR3aa: CASSSRREGRGQPQHF
j_gene: TRBJ1-6; v_gene: TRBV20-1; len: 17; CDR3aa: CSASRGTALWGGSPLHF
j_gene: TRBJ1-1; v_gene: TRBV19; len: 12; CDR3aa: CASSDPGPEAFF
j_gene: TRBJ2-3; v_gene: TRBV3-1; len: 15; CDR3aa: CASSSSGRNTDTQYF
j_gene: TRBJ1-2; v_gene: TRBV29-1; len: 11; CDR3aa: CSAQGGGGYTF
j_gene: TRBJ2-7; v_gene: TRBV9; len: 16; CDR3aa: CASSLVLRTGGNEQYF
j_gene: TRBJ2-1; v_gene: TRBV28; len: 15; CDR3aa: CASSPTSGRFNEQFF
j_gene: TRBJ1-1; v_gene: TRBV2; len: 14; CDR3aa: CASLVRIGDTEAFF
j_gene: TRBJ2-3; v_gene: TRBV20-1; len: 11; CDR3aa: CSARSTDTQYF
j_gene: TRBJ1-2; v_gene: TRBV6-1; len: 16; CDR3aa: CASTYGTGGLGGGYTF
j_gene: TRBJ2-1; v_gene: TRBV6-2/TRBV6-3; len: 12; CDR3aa: CASKSGYNEQFF
j_gene: TRBJ2-3; v_gene: TRBV20-1; len: 15; CDR3aa: CSAREGGGGRDTQYF
j_gene: TRBJ2-5; v_gene: TRBV5-6; len: 13; CDR3aa: CASRREEHGSQYF
j_gene: TRBJ1-6; v_gene: TRBV6-5; len: 17; CDR3aa: CASSYGGASSYNSPLHF
j_gene: TRBJ2-1; v_gene: TRBV5-1; len: 13; CDR3aa: CASSFGTSNEQFF
j_gene: TRBJ2-1; v_gene: TRBV13; len: 16; CDR3aa: CASSLNRGGVYNEQFF
j_gene: TRBJ2-2; v_gene: TRBV20-1; len: 13; CDR3aa: CSAQTGITGELFF
j_gene: TRBJ1-4; v_gene: TRBV6-1; len: 20; CDR3aa: CASSAGSSTIYAGTNEKLFF
j_gene: TRBJ2-7; v_gene: TRBV27; len: 18; CDR3aa: CATASVGTKLGRGYEQYF
j_gene: TRBJ2-1; v_gene: TRBV20-1; len: 16; CDR3aa: CSARDLGTSDYNEQFF
j_gene: TRBJ2-3; v_gene: TRBV29-1; len: 14; CDR3aa: CSVEEGASTDTQYF
j_gene: TRBJ1-5; v_gene: TRBV2; len: 13; CDR3aa: CASRGQSNQPQHF
j_gene: TRBJ1-5; v_gene: TRBV12-3/TRBV12-4; len: 11; CDR3aa: CASRGPGFFDF
j_gene: TRBJ2-5; v_gene: TRBV5-6; len: 15; CDR3aa: CASSLGLAGRETQYF
j_gene: TRBJ2-7; v_gene: TRBV25-1; len: 17; CDR3aa: CASSEWAGTDQTYEQYF
j_gene: TRBJ2-1; v_gene: TRBV20-1; len: 16; CDR3aa: CSARDTRQGNYNEQFF
j_gene: TRBJ2-3; v_gene: TRBV7-7; len: 15; CDR3aa: CASSQTGVPTDTQYF
j_gene: TRBJ1-6; v_gene: TRBV7-3; len: 17; CDR3aa: CASSLTPGWGYNSPLHF
j_gene: TRBJ2-3; v_gene: TRBV20-1; len: 15; CDR3aa: CSARDREGRADTQYF
j_gene: TRBJ2-2; v_gene: TRBV4-2; len: 15; CDR3aa: CASSQGLADTGELFF
j_gene: TRBJ2-7; v_gene: TRBV19; len: 15; CDR3aa: CASSIEGHPTYEQYF
j_gene: TRBJ2-1; v_gene: TRBV6-1; len: 15; CDR3aa: CASSQVSRSYNEQFF
j_gene: TRBJ2-3; v_gene: TRBV15; len: 16; CDR3aa: CATSRESGGGGDTQYF
j_gene: TRBJ2-5; v_gene: TRBV5-1; len: 12; CDR3aa: CASRATQETQYF